The 14 T cell receptor beta chains given below trace back to one sample, sequenced in a study of naive and memory T cell subsets. Two oligonucleotides, mixed equimolar, formed the beta constant-region primer covering TRBC1 and TRBC2. Via MiXCR, TCRdb re-called the UMI-ligation and nested PCR reads, giving one row per CDR3 protein. The sample lists some 150,000 distinct CDR3 sequences, about 15% occurring once. Sample: naive CD4+ T cells from blood. The receptors derive from a human donor in good health.

The chain joins TRBV3-1 to TRBJ2-5; TRBD1 might be the D (6 bases). The CDR3 has 15 residues. The V and J ends lost 3 bases and 0 bases respectively, with 11 bases between them. The germline CDR1 and CDR2 sequences are LGHDT and YNNKEL (reference sequence). CDR3 in amino acids: CASSHRQADQETQYF. As DNA, the CDR3 is TGTGCCAGCAGCCATAGACAGGCCGACCAAGAGACCCAGTACTTC.

This clonotype was seen repeatedly, ten times or more. CDR3 sequence: CASTPPGRQVQETQYF. CDR3 nucleotide sequence: TGTGCCAGCACCCCCCCAGGACGGCAAGTCCAAGAGACCCAGTACTTC. The rearrangement links TRBV25-1 to TRBJ2-5; no reliable D call. Germline assignment: CDR1 MGHDK and CDR2 SYGVNS. Trimming removed 7 bases at V and 1 base at J, with 19 bases between. The CDR3 is 16 amino acids. Complete variable domain (other parts from reference TRBV25-1 and TRBJ2-5): EADIYQTPRYLVIGTGKKITLECSQTMGHDKMYWYQQDPGMELHLIHYSYGVNSTEKGDLSSESTVSRIRTEHFPLTLESARPSHTSQYLCASTPPGRQVQETQYFGPGTRLLVL.

This clonotype was seen once. The chain couples TRBV7-9 to TRBJ1-6; D might be TRBD1 (6 bases). CDR1 SEHNR and CDR2 FQNEAQ come from the germline V gene (reference sequence). The length of the CDR3 is 16 residues. V was shortened by 1 base and J by 8 bases, with 15 bases between the two germline ends. This chain's CDR3 is CASSLGQGNGYSPLHF. The CDR3 nucleotides read TGTGCCAGCAGCTTAGGGCAGGGGAACGGGTATTCACCCCTCCACTTT.

Here the CDR3 reads CAWSARMPGQGNQPQHF. The DNA for the CDR3 is TGTGCCTGGAGTGCCCGGATGCCGGGACAGGGCAATCAGCCCCAGCATTTT. This chain links TRBV30 with TRBJ1-5, with 8 bases aligning to TRBD1. There are 17 residues in the CDR3. With 1 base clipped from V and 2 bases from J, the junction kept 10 bases outside the gene matches. CDR1 and CDR2 (germline): GTSNPN, SVGIG (reference sequence).

The V gene is TRBV12-3 or TRBV12-4, the J gene TRBJ1-5; 7 bases agree with TRBD1. V lost 5 bases, J lost 4 bases, and 2 bases stayed unmatched. The length of the CDR3 is 13 residues. The CDR3 protein is CASSDRENQPQHF. The CDR3 nucleotides read TGTGCCAGCAGTGACAGGGAAAATCAGCCCCAGCATTTT.

This clonotype was counted only a few times. The gene calls are TRBV5-6 and TRBJ1-1; D uncertain. V dropped 4 bases and J dropped 0 bases, with 10 bases sitting between them. CDR3 length: 14 amino acids. In germline, CDR1 is SGHDT, CDR2 YYEEEE. The CDR3 DNA sequence: TGTGCCAGCAGCGGGAGAGGGCTGAACACTGAAGCTTTCTTT. Protein product: CASSGRGLNTEAFF.

V gene TRBV12-3 or TRBV12-4 combines with J gene TRBJ2-5, with 10 bases that match TRBD1. This CDR3 has 14 amino acids. After removal of 10 bases from V and 0 bases from J, the junction contained 5 bases not matched to a gene. The DNA for the CDR3 is TGTGCCACCGGGACAGGGGCTTACCAAGAGACCCAGTACTTC. Protein sequence: CATGTGAYQETQYF.

This sequence joins TRBV20-1 and TRBJ1-5; D perhaps matches TRBD1 (5 bases). Per the germline V gene, CDR1 is DFQATT and CDR2 is SNEGSKA (reference sequence). Trimming took 0 bases from V and 1 from J, leaving 13 bases between them. This CDR3 spans 16 amino acids. CDR3 loop: CSARDVGDWSNQPQHF. CDR3 DNA sequence: TGCAGTGCTAGAGATGTAGGGGATTGGAGCAATCAGCCCCAGCATTTT.

In this sample, this clonotype turned up a few times. This chain connects TRBV14 to TRBJ2-7, with D unresolved. Germline V gene data show CDR1 as SGHDN and CDR2 as FVKESK. This CDR3 spans 12 amino acids. V was clipped by 3 bases and J by 5 bases, with 8 bases between them. Here the CDR3 reads CASSQRPNEQYF. CDR3 nucleotides: TGTGCCAGCAGCCAGAGACCCAACGAGCAGTACTTC.

This clonotype was counted a few times. The chain has TRBV7-7 and TRBJ2-2, with D possibly being TRBD1 or TRBD2 (5 bases each). This CDR3 has 13 residues. Trimming removed 5 bases at V and 7 bases at J, with 11 bases between. Looked up from germline, CDR1 is SSHAT and CDR2 is FNYEAQ (reference sequence). In DNA, the CDR3 is TGTGCCAGCAGCCTCAGGGAGATCGGGGAGCTGTTTTTT. Translating gives CASSLREIGELFF.

In this sample, this clonotype turned up a few times. The J gene is TRBJ1-1, the V gene TRBV28; TRBD1 matches 8 bases. The junction had 5 bases not matched to a gene; V was cut back by 8 bases and J by 0 bases. This CDR3 spans 14 amino acids. CDR1 is MDHEN, CDR2 SYDVKM, per germline. CDR3 sequence reads: CASCSGQVNTEAFF. The CDR3 DNA follows: TGTGCCAGCTGCTCGGGACAGGTGAACACTGAAGCTTTCTTT. Combining the CDR3 with reference TRBV28 and TRBJ1-1 gives the whole variable domain DVKVTQSSRYLVKRTGEKVFLECVQDMDHENMFWYRQDPGLGLRLIYFSYDVKMKEKGDIPEGYSVSREKKERFSLILESASTNQTSMYLCASCSGQVNTEAFFGQGTRLTVV.

The chain couples TRBV20-1 to TRBJ1-5; D is ambiguous. CDR1 is DFQATT, CDR2 SNEGSKA, per germline (reference sequence). The V and J ends lost 6 bases and 7 bases respectively, with 13 bases between them. The CDR3 runs 12 residues. The CDR3 region is CSARTIGQPQHF. CDR3 DNA sequence: TGCAGTGCCCGGACCATCGGGCAGCCCCAGCATTTT.

This clonotype was observed many times. The CDR3 region has the DNA TGTGCCAGCAGCGCTACCCCAGGCGGGACAGGGGTTGCAGAGACCCAGTACTTC. This encodes CASSATPGGTGVAETQYF. The chain couples TRBV9 to TRBJ2-5; the match to TRBD1 covers 10 bases. Germline V gene lookup returns CDR1 SGDLS and CDR2 YYNGEE. The V and J ends lost 3 bases and 4 bases, in that order; junction bases with no gene match: 15. This CDR3 comprises 18 residues.

The rearrangement joins TRBV28 to TRBJ2-7; D may be TRBD2 (5 bases). Germline CDR1 is MDHEN and CDR2 is SYDVKM. V shed 5 bases and J shed 3 bases, with 17 bases lying between them. This CDR3 spans 15 amino acids. Here the CDR3 DNA reads TGTGCCAGCAGTCCCCCTGGCCTAGGACTCTACGAGCAGTACTTC. Its translation: CASSPPGLGLYEQYF.